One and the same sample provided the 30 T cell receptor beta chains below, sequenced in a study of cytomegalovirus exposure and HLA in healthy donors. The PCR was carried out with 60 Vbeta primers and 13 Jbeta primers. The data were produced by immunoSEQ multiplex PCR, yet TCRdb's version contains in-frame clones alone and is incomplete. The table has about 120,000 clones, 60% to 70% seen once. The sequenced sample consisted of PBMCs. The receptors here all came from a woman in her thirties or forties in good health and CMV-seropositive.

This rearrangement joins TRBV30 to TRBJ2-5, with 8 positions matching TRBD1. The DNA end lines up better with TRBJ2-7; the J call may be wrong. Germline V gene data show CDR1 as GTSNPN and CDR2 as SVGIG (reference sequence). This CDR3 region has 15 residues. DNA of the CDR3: TGTGCCTGGAGTGTTGGGACAGGAGGAGGATACGAGCAGTACTTC. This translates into CAWSVGTGGGYEQYF.

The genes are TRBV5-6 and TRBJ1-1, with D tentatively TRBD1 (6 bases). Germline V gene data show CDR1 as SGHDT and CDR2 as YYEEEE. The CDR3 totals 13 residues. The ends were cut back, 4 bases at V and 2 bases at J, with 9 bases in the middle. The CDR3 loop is CASSPGTNTEAFF. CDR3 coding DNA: TGTGCCAGCAGCCCGGGGACAAACACTGAAGCTTTCTTT.

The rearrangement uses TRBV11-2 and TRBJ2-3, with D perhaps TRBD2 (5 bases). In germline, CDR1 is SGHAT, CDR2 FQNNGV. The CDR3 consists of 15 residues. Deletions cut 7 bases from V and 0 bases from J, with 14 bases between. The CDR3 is CASTNRTFSTDTQYF. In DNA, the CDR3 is TGTGCCAGCACCAATCGGACTTTTAGCACAGATACGCAGTATTTT.

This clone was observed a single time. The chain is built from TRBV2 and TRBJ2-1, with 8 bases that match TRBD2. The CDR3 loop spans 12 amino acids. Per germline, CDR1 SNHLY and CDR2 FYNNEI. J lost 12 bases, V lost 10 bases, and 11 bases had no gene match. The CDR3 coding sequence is TGTGCCAACGGACTAGCCTTGGTTGGGCAGTTCTTC. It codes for CANGLALVGQFF.

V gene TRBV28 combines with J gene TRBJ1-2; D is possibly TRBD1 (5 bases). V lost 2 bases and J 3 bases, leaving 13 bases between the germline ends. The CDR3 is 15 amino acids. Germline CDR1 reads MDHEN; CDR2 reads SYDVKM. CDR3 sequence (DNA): TGTGCCAGCAGTTTAGGATTTCAGGGTCACTATGGCTACACCTTC. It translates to CASSLGFQGHYGYTF.

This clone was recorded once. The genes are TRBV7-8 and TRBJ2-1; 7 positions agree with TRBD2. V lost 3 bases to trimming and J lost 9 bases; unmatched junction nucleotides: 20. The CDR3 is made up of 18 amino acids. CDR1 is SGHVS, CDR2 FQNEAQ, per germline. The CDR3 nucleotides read TGTGCCAGCAGCTTCTCGCGGGGGAGTTTTGGTGTAAGGGGTGAGCAGTTCTTC. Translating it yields CASSFSRGSFGVRGEQFF.

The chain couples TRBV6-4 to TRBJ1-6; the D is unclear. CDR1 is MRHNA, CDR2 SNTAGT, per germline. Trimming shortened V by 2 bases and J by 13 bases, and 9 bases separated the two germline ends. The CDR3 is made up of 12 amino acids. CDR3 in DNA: TGTGCCAGCAGTGACCCCCCCGGGCCCCTCCACTTT. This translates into CASSDPPGPLHF.

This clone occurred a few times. This chain's CDR3 is CASMRTSQETQYF. The DNA of the CDR3 is TGTGCCAGTATGCGGACAAGCCAAGAGACCCAGTACTTC. This chain connects TRBV19 to TRBJ2-5; D possibly corresponds to TRBD1 (5 bases). This CDR3 is built from 13 residues. Trimming left V 7 bases short and J 1 base short, with 10 bases between. Germline V CDR1 and CDR2: LNHDA, SQIVND (reference sequence).

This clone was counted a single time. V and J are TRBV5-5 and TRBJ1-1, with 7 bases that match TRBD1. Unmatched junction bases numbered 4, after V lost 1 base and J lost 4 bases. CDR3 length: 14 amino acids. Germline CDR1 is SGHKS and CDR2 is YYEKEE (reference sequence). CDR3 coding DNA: TGTGCCAGCAGCTTGTGGTCAGGGGGCACTGAAGCTTTCTTT. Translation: CASSLWSGGTEAFF.

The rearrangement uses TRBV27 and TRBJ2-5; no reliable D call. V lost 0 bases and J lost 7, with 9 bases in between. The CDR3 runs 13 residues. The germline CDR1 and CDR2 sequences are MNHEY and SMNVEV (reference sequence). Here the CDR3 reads CASSLSRSGTQYF. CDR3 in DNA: TGTGCCAGCAGTTTATCGCGTTCGGGGACCCAGTACTTC.

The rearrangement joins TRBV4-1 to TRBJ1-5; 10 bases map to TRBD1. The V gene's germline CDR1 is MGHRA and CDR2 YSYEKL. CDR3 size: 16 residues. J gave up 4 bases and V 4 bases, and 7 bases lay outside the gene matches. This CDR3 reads CASSRGDRGLNQPQHF. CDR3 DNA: TGCGCCAGCAGCCGGGGGGACAGGGGCCTTAATCAGCCCCAGCATTTT.

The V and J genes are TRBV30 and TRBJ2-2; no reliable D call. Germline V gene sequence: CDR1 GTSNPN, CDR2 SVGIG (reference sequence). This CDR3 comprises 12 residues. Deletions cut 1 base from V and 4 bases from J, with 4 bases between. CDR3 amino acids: CAWSGATGELFF. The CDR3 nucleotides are TGTGCCTGGAGTGGCGCCACCGGGGAGCTGTTTTTT.

This chain's CDR3 is CASSFRGGTFQYF. The CDR3 DNA sequence: TGTGCCAGCAGCTTTAGGGGGGGAACCTTTCAGTACTTC. This chain uses TRBV11-2 with TRBJ2-4; maybe TRBD2 (7 bases). V was clipped by 3 bases and J by 11 bases, with 14 bases between them. The germline V gene has CDR1 SGHAT and CDR2 FQNNGV. The CDR3 contains 13 residues.

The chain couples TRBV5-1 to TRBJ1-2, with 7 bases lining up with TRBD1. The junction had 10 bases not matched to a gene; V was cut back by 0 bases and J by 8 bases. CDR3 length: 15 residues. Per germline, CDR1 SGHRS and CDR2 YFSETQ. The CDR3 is CASSLADREEGGYTF. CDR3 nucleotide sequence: TGCGCCAGCAGCTTGGCTGACAGGGAGGAAGGCGGCTACACCTTC.

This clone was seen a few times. The CDR3 coding sequence is TGTGCCAGCAGCTTAGGGGCGGAGGACTATGGCTACACCTTC. Translating it yields CASSLGAEDYGYTF. The chain recombines TRBV7-9 with TRBJ1-2; D is ambiguous. The CDR3 length is 14 residues. Trimming pared 1 base from V and 3 bases from J, leaving 9 bases between. CDR1 is SEHNR and CDR2 is FQNEAQ in the germline V gene (reference sequence).

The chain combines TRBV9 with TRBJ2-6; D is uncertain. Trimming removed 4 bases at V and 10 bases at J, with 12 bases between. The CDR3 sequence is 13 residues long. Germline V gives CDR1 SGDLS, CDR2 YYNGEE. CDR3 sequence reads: CASSLAPRNVLTF. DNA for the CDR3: TGTGCCAGCAGCCTTGCGCCTAGAAACGTCCTGACTTTC.

CDR3: CASSQDFVRGNEQFF. The CDR3 DNA reads TGTGCCAGCAGCCAAGATTTTGTTAGGGGCAATGAGCAGTTCTTC. The V gene is TRBV4-2, the J gene TRBJ2-1, with D possibly being TRBD1 (5 bases). CDR3 size: 15 residues. Per the germline V gene, CDR1 is LGHNA and CDR2 is YNFKEQ. The germline V and J ends were trimmed by 0 bases and 6 bases, with 12 bases remaining between them.

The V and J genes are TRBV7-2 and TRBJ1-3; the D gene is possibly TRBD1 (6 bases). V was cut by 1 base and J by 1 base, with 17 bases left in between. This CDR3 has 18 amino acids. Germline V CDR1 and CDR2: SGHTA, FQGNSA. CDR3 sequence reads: CASSLGPGGGASGNTIYF. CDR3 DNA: TGTGCCAGCAGCTTAGGACCTGGTGGGGGGGCGTCTGGAAACACCATATATTTT.

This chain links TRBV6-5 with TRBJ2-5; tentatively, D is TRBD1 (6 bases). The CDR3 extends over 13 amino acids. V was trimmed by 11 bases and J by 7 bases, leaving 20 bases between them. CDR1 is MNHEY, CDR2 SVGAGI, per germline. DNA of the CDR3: TGTGCCCATTCCCCCGGGATAGGGGGGACCCAGTACTTC. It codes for CAHSPGIGGTQYF.

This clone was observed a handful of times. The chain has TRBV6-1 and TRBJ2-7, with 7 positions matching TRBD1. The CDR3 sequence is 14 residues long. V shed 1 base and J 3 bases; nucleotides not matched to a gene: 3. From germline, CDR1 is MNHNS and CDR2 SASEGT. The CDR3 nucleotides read TGTGCCAGCAGTGAAGAGGCAGGGGGCTACGAGCAGTACTTC. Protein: CASSEEAGGYEQYF.

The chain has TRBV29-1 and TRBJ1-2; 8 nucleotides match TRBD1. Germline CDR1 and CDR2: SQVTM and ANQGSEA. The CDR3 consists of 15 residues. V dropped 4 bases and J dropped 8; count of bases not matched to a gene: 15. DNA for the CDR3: TGCAGCGTTGTTGGGGCAGGGGGCTTGCTGGGCGGCTACACCTTC. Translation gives CSVVGAGGLLGGYTF.

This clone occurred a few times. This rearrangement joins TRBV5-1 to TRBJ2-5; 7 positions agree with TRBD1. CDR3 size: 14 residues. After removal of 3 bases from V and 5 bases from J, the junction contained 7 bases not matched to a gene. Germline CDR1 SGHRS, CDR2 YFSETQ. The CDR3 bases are TGCGCCAGCAGCTCGGGACAGCCCGGCGAGACCCAGTACTTC. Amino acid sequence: CASSSGQPGETQYF.

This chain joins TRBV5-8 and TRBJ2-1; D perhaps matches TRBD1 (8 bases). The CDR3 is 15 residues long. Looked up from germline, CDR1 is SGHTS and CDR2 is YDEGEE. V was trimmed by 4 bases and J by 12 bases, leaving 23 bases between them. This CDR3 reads CASSLRTGLWEGQFF. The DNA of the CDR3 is TGTGCCAGCAGCCTCCGGACAGGGTTATGGGAGGGGCAGTTCTTC.

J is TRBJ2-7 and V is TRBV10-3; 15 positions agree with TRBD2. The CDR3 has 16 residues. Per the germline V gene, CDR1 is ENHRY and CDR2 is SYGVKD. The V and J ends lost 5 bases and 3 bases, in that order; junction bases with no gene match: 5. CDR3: CAISKGLAGGIYEQYF. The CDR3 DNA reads TGTGCCATCAGTAAGGGACTAGCGGGAGGTATCTACGAGCAGTACTTC.

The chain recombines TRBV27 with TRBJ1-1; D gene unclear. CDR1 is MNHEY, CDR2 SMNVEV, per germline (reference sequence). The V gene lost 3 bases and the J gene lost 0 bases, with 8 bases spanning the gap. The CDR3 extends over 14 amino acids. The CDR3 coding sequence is TGTGCCAGCAGTTTGATCGGGGTGAACACTGAAGCTTTCTTT. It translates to CASSLIGVNTEAFF.

CDR3 amino acids: CASRIERGSGYYGYTF. For the CDR3, the DNA is TGTGCCAGCAGGATCGAAAGGGGCAGTGGTTACTATGGCTACACCTTC. This chain uses TRBV28 with TRBJ1-2; a possible D gene is TRBD1 (5 bases). Trimming removed 6 bases at V and 3 bases at J, with 20 bases between. CDR1 MDHEN and CDR2 SYDVKM come from the germline V gene. The CDR3 is made up of 16 amino acids.

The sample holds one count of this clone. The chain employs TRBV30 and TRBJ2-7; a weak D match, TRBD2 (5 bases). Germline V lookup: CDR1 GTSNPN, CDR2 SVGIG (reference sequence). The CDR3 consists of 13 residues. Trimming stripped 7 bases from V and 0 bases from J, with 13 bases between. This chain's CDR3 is CALSPGFSYEQYF. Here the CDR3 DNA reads TGTGCCTTGTCCCCGGGATTCTCCTACGAGCAGTACTTC. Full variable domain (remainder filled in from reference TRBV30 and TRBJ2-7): SQTIHQWPATLVQPVGSPLSLECTVEGTSNPNLYWYRQAAGRGLQLLFYSVGIGQISSEVPQNLSASRPQDRQFILSSKKLLLSDSGFYLCALSPGFSYEQYFGPGTRLTVT.

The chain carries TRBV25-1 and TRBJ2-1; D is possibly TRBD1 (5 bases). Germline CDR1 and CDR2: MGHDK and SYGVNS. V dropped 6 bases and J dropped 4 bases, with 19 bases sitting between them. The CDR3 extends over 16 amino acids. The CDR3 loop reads CASSQGVGKTYNEQFF. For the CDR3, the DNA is TGTGCCAGCAGCCAAGGGGTGGGCAAAACATACAATGAGCAGTTCTTC. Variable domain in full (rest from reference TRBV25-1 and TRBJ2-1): EADIYQTPRYLVIGTGKKITLECSQTMGHDKMYWYQQDPGMELHLIHYSYGVNSTEKGDLSSESTVSRIRTEHFPLTLESARPSHTSQYLCASSQGVGKTYNEQFFGPGTRLTVL.

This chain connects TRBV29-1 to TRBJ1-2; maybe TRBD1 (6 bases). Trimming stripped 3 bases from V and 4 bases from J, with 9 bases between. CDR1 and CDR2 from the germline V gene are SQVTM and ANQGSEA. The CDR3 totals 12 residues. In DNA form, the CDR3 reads TGCAGCGTTGAGAGGACAGCCTATGGCTACACCTTC. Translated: CSVERTAYGYTF.

This chain's CDR3 is CASSKRQGWTDTQYF. The CDR3 nucleotides are TGTGCCAGCAGCAAGCGACAGGGTTGGACAGATACGCAGTATTTT. The J gene is TRBJ2-3, the V gene TRBV5-4, with 7 bases identical to TRBD1. Germline-derived CDR1 and CDR2 are SGHNT and YYREEE (reference sequence). The length of the CDR3 is 15 residues. Trimming took 4 bases from V and 3 from J; bases not matched to a gene: 8.